This TCR beta chain was captured in a study of control samples from healthy donors and cancer patients. The CDR3 loop spans 13 amino acids. The data were produced by immunoSEQ multiplex PCR, yet TCRdb's version contains in-frame clones alone and is incomplete. The table has around 50,000 clones, 95% seen once. Sequenced input: blood. The rearrangement joins TRBV12-1 to TRBJ1-2. TRBV12-1 is marked as a pseudogene. The sequence came from a young man in good health. Written as DNA, the CDR3 is TGTGCCAGCATCAGGAGAAGGGCAGATGGCTACACCTTC. Its translation is CASIRRRADGYTF.